Below, 9 T cell receptor beta chains from the same sample are listed, as sequenced in a study of CD8+CD57+ T cells in acquired aplastic anemia. Only patients with CD8+CD57+ cell expansion on flow cytometry were chosen for sequencing. The TCR beta profiling, which covered VDJ combination and CDR3 sequence, was carried out using genomic DNA as the template. From the reads, TCRdb called clonotypes with MiXCR, one entry per CDR3 protein. The sample yields a few hundred thousand distinct CDR3 sequences, under 50% seen once. Sequencing input: sorted CD4+, CD8+, or CD8+CD57+ T cells (not recorded which) from PBMCs. The receptors derive from a human donor with aplastic anemia.

This sequence joins TRBV7-8 and TRBJ2-5; the match to TRBD2 covers 10 bases. The J segment lost 5 bases and the V segment lost 1 base, leaving 4 bases of the junction unmatched. This CDR3 is built from 15 residues. Germline CDR1 reads SGHVS; CDR2 reads FQNEAQ. In nucleotides, the CDR3 is TGTGCCAGCAGCTTAGGGCTAGCGGGGGAGGAGACCCAGTACTTC. Translated: CASSLGLAGEETQYF.

The chain combines TRBV2 with TRBJ1-5; 8 bases are a match to TRBD1. Germline V lookup: CDR1 SNHLY, CDR2 FYNNEI. V shed 6 bases, J shed 5 bases, and the junction held 9 bases outside the gene matches. CDR3 length: 15 residues. The CDR3 sequence is CASSLRETGDQPQHF. DNA of the CDR3: TGTGCCAGCAGCCTAAGGGAGACAGGGGATCAGCCCCAGCATTTT.

J is TRBJ1-1 and V is TRBV9; TRBD1 aligns across 7 bases. Germline V lookup: CDR1 SGDLS, CDR2 YYNGEE. V dropped 0 bases and J dropped 0; count of bases not matched to a gene: 11. This CDR3 comprises 18 residues. CDR3: CASSVDIRDSTMNTEAFF. CDR3 bases: TGTGCCAGCAGCGTAGATATTCGGGACAGCACAATGAACACTGAAGCTTTCTTT. Complete variable domain (other parts from reference TRBV9 and TRBJ1-1): DSGVTQTPKHLITATGQRVTLRCSPRSGDLSVYWYQQSLDQGLQFLIQYYNGEERAKGNILERFSAQQFPDLHSELNLSSLELGDSALYFCASSVDIRDSTMNTEAFFGQGTRLTVV.

This clonotype was picked up many times. The V gene is TRBV7-2, the J gene TRBJ2-1; 16 bases are a match to TRBD2. From germline, CDR1 is SGHTA and CDR2 FQGNSA. The CDR3 consists of 16 residues. With V trimmed by 5 bases and J by 12 bases, 10 bases remained unmatched. The CDR3 protein is CASSQLGLAGGPGQFF. CDR3 DNA: TGTGCCAGCAGCCAACTGGGACTAGCGGGGGGGCCGGGGCAGTTCTTC.

The chain employs TRBV19 and TRBJ1-2, with D hard to call. The CDR3 spans 13 residues. Looked up from germline, CDR1 is LNHDA and CDR2 is SQIVND (reference sequence). V lost 6 bases, J lost 5 bases, and 13 bases lay in between. CDR3 loop: CASSVPPGYGYTF. CDR3 coding DNA: TGTGCCAGTAGCGTCCCGCCGGGGTATGGCTACACCTTC.

Notes on this clonotype: A read error is possible here, since a much larger clone lies one base away. V usage is TRBV6-7 and J usage is TRBJ1-3, with a weak D call TRBD1 (6 bases). TRBV6-7 is sorted into the ORF group, with uncertain function. The CDR3 totals 14 residues. This chain's CDR3 is CASSQQGIGNTIHF. For the CDR3, the DNA is TGTGCCAGCAGTCAACAGGGTATAGGAAACACCATACATTTT.

The V gene is TRBV19, the J gene TRBJ2-6; D unclear. This CDR3 comprises 16 residues. Germline V lookup: CDR1 LNHDA, CDR2 SQIVND (reference sequence). Between the trimmed V and J ends, which lost 3 bases and 0 bases, there was a span of 9 bases. DNA for the CDR3: TGTGCCAGTAGTATTCTTGGAAGCTCTGGGGCCAACGTCCTGACTTTC. Translation gives CASSILGSSGANVLTF.

In its sample, this clonotype was seen many times. The chain is built from TRBV19 and TRBJ2-3; D not resolved. The CDR3 is 14 amino acids. Trimming pared 4 bases from V and 2 bases from J, leaving 10 bases between. Germline V lookup: CDR1 LNHDA, CDR2 SQIVND (reference sequence). The CDR3 here is CASSRVKPTDTQYF. The CDR3 DNA follows: TGTGCCAGTAGTAGGGTGAAACCCACAGATACGCAGTATTTT.

For this clonotype: A clone one base away is much larger, so this may be a read error. CDR3: CASSVDRGRRPNTEAFF. CDR3 in DNA: TGTGCCAGTAGTGTAGATAGAGGGAGGAGGCCGAACACTGAAGCTTTCTTT. J is TRBJ1-1 and V is TRBV19; D is undetermined. CDR3 length equals 17 residues. CDR1 is LNHDA and CDR2 is SQIVND in the germline V gene (reference sequence). Combining the CDR3 with reference TRBV19 and TRBJ1-1 gives the whole variable domain DGGITQSPKYLFRKEGQNVTLSCEQNLNHDAMYWYRQDPGQGLRLIYYSQIVNDFQKGDIAEGYSVSREKKESFPLTVTSAQKNPTAFYLCASSVDRGRRPNTEAFFGQGTRLTVV.